The 22 T cell receptor beta chains reported below all come from one sample, sequenced in a study of blood T cell repertoires in COVID-19. This table comes from immunoSEQ multiplex PCR, and its TCRdb copy is limited to in-frame clones, with some not included. The table has approximately 130,000 clones, roughly 85% seen once. The sequenced sample was peripheral blood. The receptors originated from a human donor in a cohort sampled during active COVID-19.

The chain uses TRBV5-1 and TRBJ2-5; TRBD2 matches at 8 bases. The germline V gene has CDR1 SGHRS and CDR2 YFSETQ. The CDR3 has 16 amino acids. The V and J ends lost 2 bases and 5 bases, in that order; junction bases with no gene match: 11. Here the CDR3 reads CASSLGTSGQIETQYF. CDR3 sequence (DNA): TGCGCCAGCAGCTTAGGAACTAGCGGCCAGATTGAGACCCAGTACTTC.

The rearrangement uses TRBV4-2 and TRBJ1-1, with 9 bases matching TRBD1. There are 16 residues in the CDR3. Per germline, CDR1 LGHNA and CDR2 YNFKEQ. J was trimmed by 0 bases and V by 3 bases; bases with no gene match: 5. CDR3 amino acids: CASSHPGQGLNTEAFF. CDR3 in DNA: TGTGCCAGCAGCCACCCGGGACAGGGCCTGAACACTGAAGCTTTCTTT.

The chain couples TRBV12-5 to TRBJ1-1, with D uncertain. The CDR3 is 14 amino acids. V was shortened by 6 bases and J by 2 bases, with 13 bases between the two germline ends. From germline, CDR1 is LGHNT and CDR2 FRNRAP. The CDR3 bases are TGTGCTAGTGGCTTGACTACTGATAACACTGAAGCTTTCTTT. This sequence encodes CASGLTTDNTEAFF.

CDR3 coding DNA: TGTGCCAGCACAAAACAGCTTAATTCACCCCTCCACTTT. Amino acids: CASTKQLNSPLHF. The chain carries TRBV14 and TRBJ1-6; no definite D call. Germline CDR1 SGHDN, CDR2 FVKESK. There are 13 residues in the CDR3. V was pared by 7 bases and J by 6 bases, with 10 bases between.

V usage is TRBV2 and J usage is TRBJ1-1; D ambiguous. Trimming pared 4 bases from V and 0 bases from J, leaving 9 bases between. Per germline, CDR1 SNHLY and CDR2 FYNNEI. The CDR3 totals 14 residues. CDR3 amino acids: CASSAEQLNTEAFF. The CDR3 DNA reads as TGTGCCAGCAGTGCAGAACAGTTGAACACTGAAGCTTTCTTT.

The V call is TRBV4-1, the J call TRBJ2-7, with a weak D call TRBD1 (7 bases). This CDR3 has 16 amino acids. Germline CDR1 is MGHRA and CDR2 is YSYEKL. The ends were cut back, 0 bases at V and 4 bases at J, with 16 bases in the middle. CDR3 sequence reads: CASSQEIGGGGYEQYF. CDR3 sequence (DNA): TGCGCCAGCAGCCAAGAGATAGGAGGGGGCGGTTACGAGCAGTACTTC.

V gene TRBV3-1 (or the pseudogene TRBV3-2) combines with J gene TRBJ1-2; D remains ambiguous. This CDR3 has 14 residues. Germline-derived CDR1 and CDR2 are LGHDT and YNNKEL (reference sequence). Deletions cut 0 bases from V and 1 base from J, with 6 bases between. The CDR3 reads CASSQDLYNYGYTF. CDR3 DNA sequence: TGTGCCAGCAGCCAAGATTTATATAACTATGGCTACACCTTC.

The chain couples TRBV7-2 to TRBJ2-3, with 7 nucleotides matching TRBD1. Germline-derived CDR1 and CDR2 are SGHTA and FQGNSA. V was pared by 1 base and J by 5 bases, with 0 bases of the junction left unmatched. This CDR3 has 13 amino acids. The CDR3: CASSLGTGDTQYF. CDR3 DNA: TGTGCCAGCAGCTTAGGGACAGGAGATACGCAGTATTTT.

This chain uses TRBV5-1 with TRBJ1-2; 9 bases are shared with TRBD1. Trimming took 0 bases from V and 4 from J; bases not matched to a gene: 1. There are 14 residues in the CDR3. Germline V gives CDR1 SGHRS, CDR2 YFSETQ. CDR3 amino acids: CASSLGTGAYGYTF. CDR3 in DNA: TGCGCCAGCAGCTTGGGGACAGGGGCCTATGGCTACACCTTC.

V gene TRBV6-6 combines with J gene TRBJ2-1; TRBD1 agrees at 10 bases. Germline V gives CDR1 MNHNY, CDR2 SVGAGI (reference sequence). After removal of 5 bases from V and 15 bases from J, the junction contained 10 bases not matched to a gene. The CDR3 has 13 residues. CDR3 nucleotide sequence: TGTGCCAGCAGTAAGACAGGGGGCGCGAATCCGTTCTTC. Translated: CASSKTGGANPFF.

This clone was found a few times. This chain joins TRBV7-9 and TRBJ2-2; the D gene is possibly TRBD2 (6 bases). Germline V gene data show CDR1 as SEHNR and CDR2 as FQNEAQ (reference sequence). The CDR3 has 18 amino acids. V was trimmed by 4 bases and J by 0 bases, leaving 18 bases between them. The CDR3 bases are TGTGCCAGCAGCTCCCTACCAAGCGGGCCCACGAACACCGGGGAGCTGTTTTTT. Translating it yields CASSSLPSGPTNTGELFF.

This clone turned up a few times. The DNA of the CDR3 is TGTGCCATCAGTGAGCCAAGGGGATCCGAGTTGAACACTGAAGCTTTCTTT. This sequence encodes CAISEPRGSELNTEAFF. The rearrangement uses TRBV10-3 and TRBJ1-1, with D possibly TRBD1 on 5 matching bases. The germline gives CDR1 ENHRY, CDR2 SYGVKD. Trimming cost V 2 bases and J 0 bases, with 16 bases left between them. This CDR3 is 17 amino acids long.

The chain joins TRBV7-8 to TRBJ1-6, with TRBD1 identical over 7 bases. J was trimmed by 5 bases and V by 2 bases; bases with no gene match: 3. CDR3 size: 15 residues. CDR1 is SGHVS and CDR2 is FQNEAQ in the germline V gene. CDR3 in amino acids: CASSLRGQHNSPLHF. In DNA form, the CDR3 reads TGTGCCAGCAGCTTAAGGGGACAGCATAATTCACCCCTCCACTTT.

The gene calls are TRBV2 and TRBJ2-1; TRBD1 matches 12 bases. This CDR3 spans 14 amino acids. Germline CDR1 and CDR2: SNHLY and FYNNEI. Losses at the gene ends were 4 bases for V and 9 bases for J; bases not matched to a gene: 4. The CDR3 nucleotides read TGTGCCAGCAGTGTGGGACAGGGGGCGGTTGAGCAGTTCTTC. Residues: CASSVGQGAVEQFF. Full variable domain (remainder filled in from reference TRBV2 and TRBJ2-1): EPEVTQTPSHQVTQMGQEVILRCVPISNHLYFYWYRQILGQKVEFLVSFYNNEISEKSEIFDDQFSVERPDGSNFTLKIRSTKLEDSAMYFCASSVGQGAVEQFFGPGTRLTVL.

The V call is TRBV6-2 or TRBV6-3, the J call TRBJ2-1, with a tentative D call TRBD1 (6 bases). In germline, CDR1 is MNHEY, CDR2 SVGEGT. V lost 4 bases, J lost 7 bases, and 17 bases lay in between. The CDR3 is 15 residues long. Written as DNA, the CDR3 is TGTGCCAGCAGTTCTGGGGGCACAGGGATGAATGAGCAGTTCTTC. It yields the protein CASSSGGTGMNEQFF.

The CDR3 DNA reads as TGTGCCAGCAGTGAAGCGGGGGGGCGGTTCGAGCGGGGCACAGATACGCAGTATTTT. Protein product: CASSEAGGRFERGTDTQYF. The V gene is TRBV2, the J gene TRBJ2-3; a weak D match, TRBD2 (7 bases). Deletions cut 0 bases from V and 1 base from J, with 20 bases between. This CDR3 contains 19 residues. The germline CDR1 and CDR2 sequences are SNHLY and FYNNEI.

This clone occurred a few times. This chain links TRBV2 with TRBJ2-3; 13 bases are a match to TRBD2. V was clipped by 3 bases and J by 3 bases; unmatched bases: 6. The CDR3 runs to 17 residues. Looked up from germline, CDR1 is SNHLY and CDR2 is FYNNEI. The CDR3 reads CASSDPLLAGGTDTQYF. CDR3 sequence (DNA): TGTGCCAGCAGTGACCCGCTACTAGCGGGAGGGACAGATACGCAGTATTTT. Full variable domain (outside the CDR3, taken from reference TRBV2 and TRBJ2-3): EPEVTQTPSHQVTQMGQEVILRCVPISNHLYFYWYRQILGQKVEFLVSFYNNEISEKSEIFDDQFSVERPDGSNFTLKIRSTKLEDSAMYFCASSDPLLAGGTDTQYFGPGTRLTVL.

This sequence joins TRBV1 and TRBJ2-7; TRBD2, as called in the table, went unchecked against the DNA. TRBV1 is a listed pseudogene. The CDR3 contains 15 residues. DNA of the CDR3: TGCACCAGCAGCCACGGACTAGCGGGGTCCCACGAGCAGTACTTC. Protein product: CTSSHGLAGSHEQYF.

This clone showed up just once. The chain employs TRBV18 and TRBJ2-7; 12 nucleotides line up with TRBD1. The trim removed 1 base at V and 3 bases at J, leaving 13 bases unmatched. CDR3 size: 19 residues. Germline assignment: CDR1 KGHSH and CDR2 LQKENI. The CDR3 DNA sequence: TGTGCCAGCTCACCACTATCACCCTCGGGGACAGGGGGCTACTACGAGCAGTACTTC. Residues: CASSPLSPSGTGGYYEQYF.

This clone was counted only a few times. The CDR3 DNA follows: TGTGCCAGCAGTTCGAGGATTTCTCAAGAGACCCAGTACTTC. Its protein is CASSSRISQETQYF. The chain recombines TRBV6-6 with TRBJ2-5; no definite D call. Trimming left V 4 bases short and J 2 bases short, with 11 bases between. The CDR3 has 14 amino acids. The germline gives CDR1 MNHNY, CDR2 SVGAGI (reference sequence).

The chain joins TRBV20-1 to TRBJ1-1, with a possible D match to TRBD1 (5 bases). The V end was cut by 3 bases, the J end by 6 bases, with 17 bases between. CDR1 and CDR2 (germline): DFQATT, SNEGSKA (reference sequence). The CDR3 consists of 14 residues. The CDR3 is CSASDRTYGSEAFF. CDR3 DNA: TGCAGTGCTAGTGATCGGACATACGGCTCTGAAGCTTTCTTT.

This clone showed up just a few times. The chain employs TRBV4-2 and TRBJ1-2, with D tentatively TRBD1 (6 bases). Germline V gene lookup returns CDR1 LGHNA and CDR2 YNFKEQ. CDR3 size: 14 residues. Trimming stripped 4 bases from V and 3 bases from J, with 12 bases between. The CDR3: CASSRTSGDYGYTF. CDR3 nucleotides: TGTGCCAGCAGCCGGACCTCAGGGGACTATGGCTACACCTTC.